These 6 T cell receptor beta chains came from one sample sequenced in a study of blood T cells in healthy people across ages. Then a second PCR, running about 6 to 11 cycles, was carried out with a sample-barcoded 5' primer and a J-beta primer mix. TCRdb reprocessed the 5' RACE reads with MiXCR, giving one entry per CDR3 protein. The sample lists some 640,000 distinct CDR3 sequences; about 30% were seen once. Sequenced material: blood. The receptors originated from a woman of 80 years or more in good health.

The table lists this clonotype with many counts. The V gene is TRBV7-2, the J gene TRBJ2-3; D ambiguous. V was clipped by 4 bases and J by 2 bases, with 7 bases between them. The CDR3 runs to 13 residues. From germline, CDR1 is SGHTA and CDR2 FQGNSA. The DNA for the CDR3 is TGTGCCAGCAGCTCAGATTCCACAGATACGCAGTATTTT. Protein: CASSSDSTDTQYF. The entire variable domain, with the rest obtained from reference TRBV7-2 and TRBJ2-3, is as follows: GAGVSQSPSNKVTEKGKDVELRCDPISGHTALYWYRQSLGQGLEFLIYFQGNSAPDKSGLPSDRFSAERTGGSVSTLTIQRTQQEDSAVYLCASSSDSTDTQYFGPGTRLTVL.

This clonotype has ten or more counts. The chain couples TRBV10-3 to TRBJ2-1; the D gene is possibly TRBD2 (7 bases). V dropped 6 bases and J dropped 5 bases, with 14 bases sitting between them. CDR1 is ENHRY and CDR2 is SYGVKD in the germline V gene. The CDR3 length is 14 residues. CDR3 sequence reads: CAIRRTRGDNEQFF. The CDR3, as DNA: TGTGCCATCAGGCGGACTAGGGGGGACAATGAGCAGTTCTTC.

This clonotype has only a few counts. The rearrangement joins TRBV15 to TRBJ1-6; the match to TRBD1 covers 8 bases. Germline V gene sequence: CDR1 LNHNV, CDR2 YYDKDF (reference sequence). V shed 3 bases and J 9 bases; nucleotides not matched to a gene: 7. The CDR3 is 15 residues long. CDR3 amino acids: CATSRTGERVSPLHF. CDR3 DNA sequence: TGTGCCACCAGCAGGACAGGGGAGAGGGTTTCACCCCTCCACTTT.

This clonotype appeared many times. The rearrangement joins TRBV28 to TRBJ2-7; D possibly matches TRBD1 or TRBD2 (6 bases each). Trimming left V 5 bases short and J 5 bases short, with 16 bases between. Germline CDR1 and CDR2: MDHEN and SYDVKM. This CDR3 spans 14 amino acids. CDR3 in DNA: TGTGCCAGCAGTGCCCCACTGGGGGGCGACGAGCAGTACTTC. It translates to CASSAPLGGDEQYF. The variable domain in full, with the rest retrieved from reference TRBV28 and TRBJ2-7, is DVKVTQSSRYLVKRTGEKVFLECVQDMDHENMFWYRQDPGLGLRLIYFSYDVKMKEKGDIPEGYSVSREKKERFSLILESASTNQTSMYLCASSAPLGGDEQYFGPGTRLTVT.

The rearrangement links TRBV5-6 to TRBJ1-3; TRBD1 is a possible D gene (5 bases). The ends were cut back, 4 bases at V and 0 bases at J, with 11 bases in the middle. CDR1 and CDR2 from the germline V gene are SGHDT and YYEEEE. CDR3 length equals 15 residues. The CDR3 DNA reads TGTGCCAGCAGCCGGGGGATCTTCTCTGGAAACACCATATATTTT. Amino acid sequence: CASSRGIFSGNTIYF. The full variable domain, completed using reference TRBV5-6 and TRBJ1-3, is DAGVTQSPTHLIKTRGQQVTLRCSPKSGHDTVSWYQQALGQGPQFIFQYYEEEERQRGNFPDRFSGHQFPNYSSELNVNALLLGDSALYLCASSRGIFSGNTIYFGEGSWLTVV.

The J gene is TRBJ1-1, the V gene TRBV20-1; a possible D gene is TRBD1 (5 bases). The germline gives CDR1 DFQATT, CDR2 SNEGSKA (reference sequence). Trimming shortened V by 1 base and J by 4 bases, and 16 bases separated the two germline ends. The CDR3 totals 15 residues. The CDR3 DNA follows: TGCAGTGCTAGAGTGGGACGGATAGGGACCACTGAAGCTTTCTTT. Encoded protein: CSARVGRIGTTEAFF.